The 24 T cell receptor beta chains in this list originate from one sample, sequenced in a study of T cells after yellow fever vaccination. TCRdb fed the 5' RACE reads into MiXCR, producing one record per CDR3 protein. The data show hundreds of thousands of distinct CDR3 sequences, approximately 9% seen once. Sequenced here: PBMCs, sampled on the day of the first yellow fever vaccination. These receptors originate from a young man who received the YFV17D yellow fever vaccine.

The chain couples TRBV6-1 to TRBJ2-1; 8 bases match TRBD1. In germline, CDR1 is MNHNS, CDR2 SASEGT. The V and J ends lost 6 bases and 0 bases, in that order; junction bases with no gene match: 4. The CDR3 extends over 15 amino acids. The CDR3 is CASRKQGVSYNEQFF. The CDR3 DNA is TGTGCCAGCAGGAAACAGGGGGTCTCCTACAATGAGCAGTTCTTC.

In this sample, this clonotype turned up a few times. CDR3 DNA: TGTGCCAGCAGCGGCAGTCTGAACACCGGGGAGCTGTTTTTT. It encodes CASSGSLNTGELFF. V and J are TRBV9 and TRBJ2-2; D uncertain. Trimming stripped 3 bases from V and 1 base from J, with 7 bases between. The germline V gene has CDR1 SGDLS and CDR2 YYNGEE. The CDR3 sequence is 14 residues long.

There are a few counts of this clonotype. The chain uses TRBV15 and TRBJ1-1, with TRBD1 as a possible D gene (5 bases). The V gene's germline CDR1 is LNHNV and CDR2 YYDKDF (reference sequence). V was pared by 0 bases and J by 1 base, with 18 bases between. The length of the CDR3 is 18 residues. The CDR3 loop is CATSRDGVGAFPNTEAFF. CDR3 bases: TGTGCCACCAGCAGAGATGGGGTAGGGGCCTTCCCGAACACTGAAGCTTTCTTT.

This clonotype showed up just a few times. The chain joins TRBV3-1 to TRBJ1-1; D is ambiguous. CDR3 length equals 15 residues. Germline CDR1 and CDR2: LGHDT and YNNKEL (reference sequence). V lost 1 base to trimming and J lost 0 bases, with 9 bases between them. CDR3: CASSQGTSMNTEAFF. Written as DNA, the CDR3 is TGTGCCAGCAGCCAAGGGACGAGCATGAACACTGAAGCTTTCTTT.

This clonotype was detected a few times. This chain uses TRBV19 with TRBJ1-5; no reliable D call. The length of the CDR3 is 15 residues. V was pared by 4 bases and J by 0 bases, with 10 bases between. Germline V lookup: CDR1 LNHDA, CDR2 SQIVND (reference sequence). CDR3 coding DNA: TGTGCCAGTAGTAGGACGGATTATAGCAATCAGCCCCAGCATTTT. Encoded protein: CASSRTDYSNQPQHF.

This clonotype occurred a few times. This rearrangement joins TRBV20-1 to TRBJ2-1; no definite D call. The CDR3 is made up of 10 amino acids. V shed 2 bases and J shed 8 bases, with 4 bases lying between them. Germline assignment: CDR1 DFQATT and CDR2 SNEGSKA (reference sequence). The CDR3 reads CSARRDEQFF. DNA of the CDR3: TGCAGTGCTAGAAGGGATGAGCAGTTCTTC.

Only a few counts were recorded for this clonotype. The chain has TRBV5-1 and TRBJ2-3; D unresolved. The germline V gene encodes CDR1 SGHRS and CDR2 YFSETQ. CDR3 length: 13 residues. Deletions cut 0 bases from V and 6 bases from J, with 8 bases between. Here the CDR3 DNA reads TGCGCCAGCAGCTTGGGAGGCCAGGATACGCAGTATTTT. Its protein is CASSLGGQDTQYF.

This clonotype has only a few counts. The genes are TRBV7-2 and TRBJ2-3; possibly TRBD2 for D (6 bases). CDR3 size: 16 residues. CDR1 SGHTA and CDR2 FQGNSA come from the germline V gene. Trimming removed 5 bases at V and 0 bases at J, with 15 bases between. For the CDR3, the DNA is TGTGCCAGCAGCCGAATCGGTGGGACTAGCACAGATACGCAGTATTTT. Translation: CASSRIGGTSTDTQYF. Full variable domain (missing parts from reference TRBV7-2 and TRBJ2-3): GAGVSQSPSNKVTEKGKDVELRCDPISGHTALYWYRQSLGQGLEFLIYFQGNSAPDKSGLPSDRFSAERTGGSVSTLTIQRTQQEDSAVYLCASSRIGGTSTDTQYFGPGTRLTVL.

For this clonotype: An end of the junction differs from the germline gene, which may be a read error. The chain links TRBV5-1 to TRBJ2-1, with D tentatively TRBD2 (6 bases). Germline V gene lookup returns CDR1 SGHRS and CDR2 YFSETQ. The CDR3 runs to 15 residues. The CDR3 DNA sequence: TGCGCCAGCAGCTTGGCCGGGACTGCCGATCATGAGCAGTCCTTC. Protein sequence: CASSLAGTADHEQSF.

This clonotype was found a few times. The genes are TRBV4-3 and TRBJ2-7, with D unclear. The V gene's germline CDR1 is LGHNA and CDR2 YSLEER. Trimming stripped 0 bases from V and 3 bases from J, with 9 bases between. The CDR3 totals 14 residues. The CDR3 is CASSQDDNSYEQYF. CDR3 coding DNA: TGCGCCAGCAGCCAAGACGACAACAGCTACGAGCAGTACTTC.

The V call is TRBV5-4, the J call TRBJ2-3; 13 positions agree with TRBD2. The CDR3 covers 17 residues. Losses at the gene ends were 4 bases for V and 4 bases for J; bases not matched to a gene: 9. Looked up from germline, CDR1 is SGHNT and CDR2 is YYREEE (reference sequence). CDR3 amino acids: CASSGLAGASSSDTQYF. CDR3 bases: TGTGCCAGCAGCGGACTAGCGGGGGCCTCTTCCTCAGATACGCAGTATTTT.

The J gene is TRBJ2-3, the V gene TRBV5-1, with TRBD2 matching over 8 bases. This CDR3 is 15 amino acids long. Per germline, CDR1 SGHRS and CDR2 YFSETQ. J was trimmed by 5 bases and V by 5 bases; bases with no gene match: 10. The CDR3 sequence is CASRSAGGPGDTQYF. The CDR3 DNA sequence: TGCGCCAGCAGAAGTGCGGGGGGCCCGGGAGATACGCAGTATTTT. The complete variable domain, with remaining parts taken from reference TRBV5-1 and TRBJ2-3, reads KAGVTQTPRYLIKTRGQQVTLSCSPISGHRSVSWYQQTPGQGLQFLFEYFSETQRNKGNFPGRFSGRQFSNSRSEMNVSTLELGDSALYLCASRSAGGPGDTQYFGPGTRLTVL.

This chain links TRBV4-2 with TRBJ2-3; no clear D gene. CDR3 length: 16 amino acids. Germline CDR1 LGHNA, CDR2 YNFKEQ. The V gene lost 0 bases and the J gene lost 0 bases, with 10 bases spanning the gap. This chain's CDR3 is CASSQETVGSTDTQYF. CDR3 bases: TGTGCCAGCAGCCAAGAAACAGTCGGCAGCACAGATACGCAGTATTTT.

Written as DNA, the CDR3 is TGTGCCAGCACTTTAGGGCAGTCTTATGGCTACACCTTC. Its protein product is CASTLGQSYGYTF. The chain is built from TRBV2 and TRBJ1-2; D is ambiguous. Germline V lookup: CDR1 SNHLY, CDR2 FYNNEI. The CDR3 consists of 13 residues. The V end lost 7 bases, the J end lost 5 bases, and 14 bases lay between the germline ends.

This clonotype was seen a handful of times. The V call is TRBV4-1, the J call TRBJ2-5; the D is unclear. CDR3 length: 14 amino acids. The germline gives CDR1 MGHRA, CDR2 YSYEKL. V was shortened by 1 base and J by 5 bases, with 11 bases between the two germline ends. The chain's CDR3 is CASSQARVGETQYF. CDR3 nucleotides: TGCGCCAGCAGCCAAGCCCGGGTGGGGGAGACCCAGTACTTC.

The chain recombines TRBV6-1 with TRBJ2-7; tentatively, D is TRBD1 (5 bases). Trimming removed 1 base at V and 0 bases at J, with 10 bases between. Looked up from germline, CDR1 is MNHNS and CDR2 is SASEGT. This CDR3 comprises 15 residues. CDR3 nucleotides: TGTGCCAGCAGTGAAGTCAGGGTGGTCTCCTACGAGCAGTACGTC. This sequence encodes CASSEVRVVSYEQYV.

In this sample, this clonotype turned up a few times. The chain has TRBV5-1 and TRBJ2-7; D is undetermined. V shed 2 bases and J shed 2 bases, with 11 bases lying between them. Per germline, CDR1 SGHRS and CDR2 YFSETQ. The CDR3 totals 14 residues. The CDR3 loop is CASSFGGQTYEQYF. In DNA, the CDR3 is TGCGCCAGCAGCTTCGGTGGGCAGACCTACGAGCAGTACTTC.

This clonotype was counted at least ten times. The J gene is TRBJ2-1, the V gene TRBV7-2; D is perhaps TRBD2 (6 bases). The CDR3 has 13 amino acids. With 4 bases removed from V and 9 bases from J, the gap between germline ends came to 13 bases. Germline values: CDR1 SGHTA, CDR2 FQGNSA. In DNA form, the CDR3 reads TGTGCCAGCAGCTCCGGAGGGTTTCTTGAGCAGTTCTTC. This gives the protein CASSSGGFLEQFF.

Ten or more counts support this clonotype. V and J are TRBV5-1 and TRBJ1-2, with unresolved D. V shed 1 base and J shed 6 bases, with 13 bases lying between them. There are 14 residues in the CDR3. Germline V gene lookup returns CDR1 SGHRS and CDR2 YFSETQ. The chain's CDR3 is CASSLRESFDGYTF. In nucleotides, the CDR3 is TGCGCCAGCAGCTTGCGGGAATCGTTTGATGGCTACACCTTC.

This clonotype appeared many times. V usage is TRBV5-1 and J usage is TRBJ2-7, with D possibly TRBD1 on 6 matching bases. CDR3 length: 15 amino acids. Germline loops: CDR1 SGHRS, CDR2 YFSETQ. V was trimmed by 4 bases and J by 4 bases, leaving 18 bases between them. This CDR3 reads CASSVIGQRPYEQYV. CDR3 nucleotide sequence: TGCGCCAGCAGCGTCATCGGACAGCGACCTTACGAGCAGTACGTC.

There are a few counts of this clonotype. The chain recombines TRBV6-1 with TRBJ1-5, with D tentatively TRBD1 (5 bases). This CDR3 has 13 residues. The V and J ends lost 8 bases and 7 bases respectively, with 15 bases between them. Germline loops: CDR1 MNHNS, CDR2 SASEGT. The CDR3 nucleotides are TGTGCCAGCCGGGGGACCTCGGGACAGCCCCAGCATTTT. Its protein product is CASRGTSGQPQHF.

The chain combines TRBV7-2 with TRBJ1-1; possible D gene TRBD1, 6 bases. Germline V gene sequence: CDR1 SGHTA, CDR2 FQGNSA. The CDR3 loop spans 18 amino acids. With 1 base removed from V and 0 bases from J, the gap between germline ends came to 18 bases. The CDR3 protein is CASSLVAGGLSMNTEAFF. Here the CDR3 DNA reads TGTGCCAGCAGCTTAGTCGCCGGGGGCCTCTCTATGAACACTGAAGCTTTCTTT. Full variable domain (remainder filled in from reference TRBV7-2 and TRBJ1-1): GAGVSQSPSNKVTEKGKDVELRCDPISGHTALYWYRQSLGQGLEFLIYFQGNSAPDKSGLPSDRFSAERTGGSVSTLTIQRTQQEDSAVYLCASSLVAGGLSMNTEAFFGQGTRLTVV.

This chain joins TRBV5-1 and TRBJ1-6, with 8 bases that match TRBD1. CDR1 SGHRS and CDR2 YFSETQ come from the germline V gene. The CDR3 runs 17 residues. The J segment lost 7 bases and the V segment lost 0 bases, leaving 9 bases of the junction unmatched. The CDR3 is CASSLVAPGTGNSPLHF. The DNA for the CDR3 is TGCGCCAGCAGCTTGGTTGCGCCCGGGACAGGAAATTCACCCCTCCACTTT.

The V call is TRBV5-1, the J call TRBJ2-5; 10 nucleotides match TRBD2. The V gene end was trimmed by 4 bases and the J gene end by 5 bases; junction bases not matched to a gene: 8. The CDR3 loop spans 15 amino acids. The germline V gene has CDR1 SGHRS and CDR2 YFSETQ. Here the CDR3 reads CASSPLAGAGETQYF. In DNA form, the CDR3 reads TGCGCCAGCAGCCCTCTAGCGGGGGCGGGGGAGACCCAGTACTTC.